Below are 3 T cell receptor beta chains sequenced from a single sample in a study of cytomegalovirus exposure and HLA in healthy donors. The PCR ran on 60 Vbeta and 13 Jbeta primers. This table comes from immunoSEQ multiplex PCR, and its TCRdb copy is limited to in-frame clones, with some not included. The data hold roughly 90,000 clones, with 82% observed a single time. Material: PBMCs. These receptors all stem from a man in his thirties or forties in good health and CMV-seropositive.

The rearrangement joins TRBV2 to TRBJ2-3, with TRBD1 matching 9 bases. The CDR3 length is 14 residues. V shed 7 bases and J 4 bases; nucleotides not matched to a gene: 6. CDR1 SNHLY and CDR2 FYNNEI come from the germline V gene. The CDR3 nucleotides read TGTGCCAGCAACCCCGGGACAGGGCCAGATACGCAGTATTTT. It specifies CASNPGTGPDTQYF.

The chain links TRBV7-2 to TRBJ2-7, with 7 bases that match TRBD1. J gave up 3 bases and V 5 bases, and 7 bases lay outside the gene matches. CDR3 length equals 14 residues. CDR1 and CDR2 (germline): SGHTA, FQGNSA. This CDR3 is CASSPGTDYYEQYF. CDR3 DNA sequence: TGTGCCAGCAGCCCAGGGACAGACTACTACGAGCAGTACTTC.

The chain employs TRBV28 and TRBJ2-3, with D unresolved. Trimming stripped 6 bases from V and 2 bases from J, with 18 bases between. This CDR3 contains 16 residues. Germline V gene data show CDR1 as MDHEN and CDR2 as SYDVKM. The CDR3 region is CASRDLGSPNTDTQYF. The CDR3 DNA is TGTGCCAGCAGGGATCTTGGTAGCCCAAACACAGATACGCAGTATTTT.